The TCR beta chain described here comes from a study of blood T cell repertoires in COVID-19. Study-wide background: Both acute and convalescent COVID-19 samples were obtained from the United States, Italy and Spain. PBMCs, B-cell-depleted T cells, or T cells provided the cDNA or gDNA that made up the material.

V gave up 4 bases and J gave up 11 bases, with 23 bases separating them. The CDR3 extends over 15 amino acids. The germline V gene encodes CDR1 MDHEN and CDR2 SYDVKM. Per the authors' pipeline: Amplifying reference gene primers gave estimates of nucleated cell counts. TCRdb keeps only in-frame clones here, not all; method: immunoSEQ multiplex PCR. V, J and clone size reflect that table, while D and trimming were determined from the DNA. The sample includes tens of thousands of clones, more than 85% of them seen just once. The sample consisted of peripheral blood. The rearrangement links TRBV28 to TRBJ1-1; maybe TRBD1 (6 bases). This TCR came from a man in his fifties with active COVID-19. The CDR3 here is CASSSLGEHQGLAFF. The CDR3 DNA reads as TGTGCCAGCAGTTCCCTAGGAGAACACCAGGGGCTTGCTTTCTTT.